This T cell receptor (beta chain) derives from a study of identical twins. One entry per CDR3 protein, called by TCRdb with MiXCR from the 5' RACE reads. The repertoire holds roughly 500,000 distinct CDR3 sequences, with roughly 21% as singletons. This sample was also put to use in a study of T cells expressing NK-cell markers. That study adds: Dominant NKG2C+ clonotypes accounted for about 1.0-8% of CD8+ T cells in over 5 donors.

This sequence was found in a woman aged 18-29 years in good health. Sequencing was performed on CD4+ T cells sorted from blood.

The CDR3 loop is CASSYFHGTGTQQSNQPQHF. The CDR3 DNA reads as TGTGCCAGCAGTTACTTCCATGGCACCGGGACTCAGCAAAGCAATCAGCCCCAGCATTTT. The chain is built from TRBV6-2 or TRBV6-3 and TRBJ1-5, with D possibly being TRBD1 (5 bases). CDR3 length equals 20 residues. Germline V gene lookup returns CDR1 MNHEY and CDR2 SVGEGT. V shed 1 base and J shed 1 base, with 23 bases lying between them.